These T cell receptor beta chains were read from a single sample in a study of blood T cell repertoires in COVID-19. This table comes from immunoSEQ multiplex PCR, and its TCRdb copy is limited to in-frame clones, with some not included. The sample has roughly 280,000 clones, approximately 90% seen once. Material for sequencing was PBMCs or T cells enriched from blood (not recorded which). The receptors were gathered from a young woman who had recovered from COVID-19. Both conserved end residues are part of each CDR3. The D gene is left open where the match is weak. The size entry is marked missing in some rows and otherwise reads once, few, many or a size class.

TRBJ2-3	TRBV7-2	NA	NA	CASSLAIGQAFTDTQYF	TGTGCCAGCAGCTTAGCGATCGGCCAGGCCTTCACAGATACGCAGTATTTT
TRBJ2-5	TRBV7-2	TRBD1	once	CASSFSSGGYLKTQYF	TGTGCCAGCAGCTTTAGCTCAGGGGGCTATCTAAAGACCCAGTACTTC
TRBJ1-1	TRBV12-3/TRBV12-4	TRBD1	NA	CASSRQGTTEAFF	TGTGCCAGCAGTCGACAGGGGACCACTGAAGCTTTCTTT
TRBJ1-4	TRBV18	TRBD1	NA	CASSKGQKDNEKLFF	TGTGCCAGCTCAAAGGGACAGAAAGACAATGAAAAACTGTTTTTT
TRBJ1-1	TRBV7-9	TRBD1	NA	CAIQGGDPEAFF	TGTGCCATTCAAGGGGGCGACCCTGAAGCTTTCTTT
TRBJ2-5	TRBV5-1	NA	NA	CASSSVPGGSETQYF	TGCGCCAGCAGCTCCGTTCCGGGGGGCAGTGAGACCCAGTACTTC
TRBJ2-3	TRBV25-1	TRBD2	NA	CASRLAGASDTQYF	TGTGCCAGCAGGCTAGCGGGGGCCTCAGATACGCAGTATTTT
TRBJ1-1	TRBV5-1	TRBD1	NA	CASGTGVNTEAFF	TGCGCCAGTGGGACAGGGGTTAACACTGAAGCTTTCTTT
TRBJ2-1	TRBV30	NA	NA	CAWDGGEQFF	TGTGCCTGGGACGGGGGTGAGCAGTTCTTC
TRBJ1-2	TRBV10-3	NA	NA	CAISAFTGTTNYGYTF	TGTGCCATCAGTGCCTTCACCGGGACAACTAACTATGGCTACACCTTC
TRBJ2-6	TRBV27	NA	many	CATLSGANVLTF	TGTGCCACCCTCTCTGGGGCCAACGTCCTGACTTTC
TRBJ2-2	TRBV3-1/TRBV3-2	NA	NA	CASSQRGGLGGELFF	TGTGCCAGCAGCCAAAGGGGTGGCCTGGGCGGGGAGCTGTTTTTT
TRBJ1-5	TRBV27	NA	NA	CASSFGGNSNQPQHF	TGTGCCAGCAGTTTCGGCGGAAATAGCAATCAGCCCCAGCATTTT
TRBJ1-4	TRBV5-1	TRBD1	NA	CASSLRDRDEKLFF	TGCGCCAGCAGCTTGCGGGACAGGGATGAAAAACTGTTTTTT
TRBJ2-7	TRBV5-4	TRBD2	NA	CASATFGGGFYEQYF	TGTGCCAGCGCCACTTTCGGGGGGGGATTCTACGAGCAGTACTTC
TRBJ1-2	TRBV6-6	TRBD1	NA	CASSPGIGTGPLTGGYGYTF	TGTGCCAGCAGTCCCGGTATAGGGACAGGGCCCTTGACTGGGGGCTATGGCTACACCTTC
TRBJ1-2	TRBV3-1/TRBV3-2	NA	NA	CASSQAQGVSYGYTF	TGTGCCAGCAGCCAAGCACAGGGAGTGAGCTATGGCTACACCTTC
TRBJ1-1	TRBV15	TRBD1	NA	CATSRGQGGSTEAFF	TGTGCCACCAGCAGGGGACAGGGGGGTTCGACTGAAGCTTTCTTT
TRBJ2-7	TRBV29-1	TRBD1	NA	CSVEMGTDRRAYEQYF	TGCAGCGTTGAGATGGGGACAGACAGGCGTGCCTACGAGCAGTACTTC
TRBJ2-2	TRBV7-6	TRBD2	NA	CASSSLGRGGELFF	TGTGCCAGCAGCTCACTAGGGAGGGGCGGGGAGCTGTTTTTT
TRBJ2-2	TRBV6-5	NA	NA	CASSLSKVRELFF	TGTGCCAGCAGCCTTAGTAAAGTTCGGGAGCTGTTTTTT
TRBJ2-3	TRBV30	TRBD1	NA	CASTGPSTDTQYF	TGTGCCTCGACAGGGCCTAGCACAGATACGCAGTATTTT
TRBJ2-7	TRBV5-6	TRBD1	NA	CASSLTTGAEQYF	TGTGCCAGCAGCTTGACGACAGGGGCCGAGCAGTACTTC
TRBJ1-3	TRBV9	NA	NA	CASSVGQGAHSGNTIYF	TGTGCCAGCAGCGTAGGCCAAGGGGCCCACTCTGGAAACACCATATATTTT